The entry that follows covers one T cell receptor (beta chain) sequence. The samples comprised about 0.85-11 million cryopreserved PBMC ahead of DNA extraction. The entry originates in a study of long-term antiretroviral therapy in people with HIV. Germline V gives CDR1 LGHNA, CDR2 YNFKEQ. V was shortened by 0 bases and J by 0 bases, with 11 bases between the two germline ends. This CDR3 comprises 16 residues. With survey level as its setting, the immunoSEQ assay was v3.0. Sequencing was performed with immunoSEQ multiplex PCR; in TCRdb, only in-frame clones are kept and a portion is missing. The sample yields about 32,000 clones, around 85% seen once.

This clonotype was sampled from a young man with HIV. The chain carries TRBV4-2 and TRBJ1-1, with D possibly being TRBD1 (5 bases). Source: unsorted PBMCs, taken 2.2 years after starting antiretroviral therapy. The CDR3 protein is CASSQDSGGMNTEAFF. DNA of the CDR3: TGTGCCAGCAGCCAAGATAGCGGGGGGATGAACACTGAAGCTTTCTTT.